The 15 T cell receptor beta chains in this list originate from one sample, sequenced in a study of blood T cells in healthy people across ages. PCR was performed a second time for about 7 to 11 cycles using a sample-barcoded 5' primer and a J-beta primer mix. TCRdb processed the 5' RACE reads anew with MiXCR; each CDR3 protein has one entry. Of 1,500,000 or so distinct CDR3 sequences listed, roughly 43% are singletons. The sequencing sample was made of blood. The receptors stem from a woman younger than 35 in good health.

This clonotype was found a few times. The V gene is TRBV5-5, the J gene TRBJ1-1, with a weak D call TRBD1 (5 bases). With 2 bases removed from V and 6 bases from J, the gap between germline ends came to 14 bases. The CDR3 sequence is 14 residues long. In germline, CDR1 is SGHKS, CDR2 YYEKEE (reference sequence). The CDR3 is CASSLGPPGAEAFF. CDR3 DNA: TGTGCCAGCAGCTTAGGACCCCCGGGGGCTGAAGCTTTCTTT.

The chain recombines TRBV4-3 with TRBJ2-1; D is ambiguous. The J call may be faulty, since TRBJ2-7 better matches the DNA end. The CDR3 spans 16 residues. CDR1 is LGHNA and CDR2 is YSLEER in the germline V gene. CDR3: CASSQDTAQNYNEQYF. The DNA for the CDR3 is TGCGCCAGCAGCCAAGATACAGCCCAGAACTACAATGAGCAGTACTTC.

CDR3 in amino acids: CAWSVGVAEKLFF. The CDR3 nucleotides read TGTGCCTGGAGTGTTGGGGTTGCCGAAAAACTGTTTTTT. The rearrangement links TRBV30 to TRBJ1-4; D unresolved. The germline gives CDR1 GTSNPN, CDR2 SVGIG (reference sequence). The CDR3 is 13 amino acids. Trimming pared 0 bases from V and 8 bases from J, leaving 10 bases between.

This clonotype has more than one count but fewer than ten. The CDR3 region has the DNA TGTGCTAGTGGTTGGGGCACGAATACGCAGTATTTT. Translation gives CASGWGTNTQYF. The V and J genes are TRBV12-5 and TRBJ2-3; D is perhaps TRBD1 (5 bases). The ends were cut back, 4 bases at V and 7 bases at J, with 9 bases in the middle. Germline CDR1 and CDR2: LGHNT and FRNRAP. CDR3 length equals 12 residues.

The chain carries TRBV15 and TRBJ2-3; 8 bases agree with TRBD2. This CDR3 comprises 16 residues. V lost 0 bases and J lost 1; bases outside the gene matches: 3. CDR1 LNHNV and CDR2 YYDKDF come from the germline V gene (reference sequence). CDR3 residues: CATSRDLRGGTDTQYF. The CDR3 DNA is TGTGCCACCAGCAGAGATCTGCGGGGGGGCACAGATACGCAGTATTTT.

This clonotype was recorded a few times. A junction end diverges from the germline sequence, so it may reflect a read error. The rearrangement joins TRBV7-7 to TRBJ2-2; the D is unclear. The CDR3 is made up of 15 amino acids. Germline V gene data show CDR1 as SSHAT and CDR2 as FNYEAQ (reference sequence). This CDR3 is CASSPGNGNTGELFF. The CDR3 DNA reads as TGTGCTAGCAGCCCCGGCAACGGGAACACCGGGGAGCTGTTTTTT.

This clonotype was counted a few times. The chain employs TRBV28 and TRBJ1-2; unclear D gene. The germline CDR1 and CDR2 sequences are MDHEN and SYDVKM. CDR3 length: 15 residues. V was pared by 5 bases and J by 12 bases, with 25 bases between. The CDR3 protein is CASSQTGLWVIGNTF. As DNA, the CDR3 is TGTGCCAGCAGTCAAACCGGACTCTGGGTCATAGGAAACACCTTC.

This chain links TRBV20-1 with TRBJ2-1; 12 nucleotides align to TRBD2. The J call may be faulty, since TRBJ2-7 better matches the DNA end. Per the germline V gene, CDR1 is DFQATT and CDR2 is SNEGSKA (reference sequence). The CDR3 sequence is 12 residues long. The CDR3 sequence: CSAWTSGDEQYF. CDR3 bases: TGCAGTGCATGGACTAGCGGGGACGAGCAGTACTTC.

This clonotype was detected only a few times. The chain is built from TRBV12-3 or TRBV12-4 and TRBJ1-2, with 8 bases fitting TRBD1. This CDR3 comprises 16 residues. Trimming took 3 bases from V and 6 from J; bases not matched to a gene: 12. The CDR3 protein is CASSFGGTGPFNGYTF. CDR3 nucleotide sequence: TGTGCCAGCAGTTTCGGGGGGACAGGACCATTTAATGGCTACACCTTC.

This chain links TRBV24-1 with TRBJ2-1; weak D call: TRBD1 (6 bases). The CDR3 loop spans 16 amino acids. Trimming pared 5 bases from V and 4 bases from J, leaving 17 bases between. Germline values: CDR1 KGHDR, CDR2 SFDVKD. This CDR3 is CATSGRTAGAYNEQFF. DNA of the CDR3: TGTGCCACCAGTGGTAGGACAGCCGGCGCATACAATGAGCAGTTCTTC.

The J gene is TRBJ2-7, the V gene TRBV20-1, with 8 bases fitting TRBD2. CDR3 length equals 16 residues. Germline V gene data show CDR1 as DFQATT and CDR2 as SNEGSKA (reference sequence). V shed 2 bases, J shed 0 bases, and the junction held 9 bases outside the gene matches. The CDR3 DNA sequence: TGCAGTGCTAGACGCCCAAAGGGACTAGACTCCTACGAGCAGTACTTC. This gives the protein CSARRPKGLDSYEQYF.

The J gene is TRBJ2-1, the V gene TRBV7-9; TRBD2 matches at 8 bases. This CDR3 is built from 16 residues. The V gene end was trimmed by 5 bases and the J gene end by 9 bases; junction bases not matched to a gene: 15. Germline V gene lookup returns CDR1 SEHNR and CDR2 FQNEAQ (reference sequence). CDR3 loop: CASSRGLERELGEQFF. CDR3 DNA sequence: TGTGCCAGCAGCAGGGGACTAGAGCGGGAGCTGGGTGAGCAGTTCTTC.

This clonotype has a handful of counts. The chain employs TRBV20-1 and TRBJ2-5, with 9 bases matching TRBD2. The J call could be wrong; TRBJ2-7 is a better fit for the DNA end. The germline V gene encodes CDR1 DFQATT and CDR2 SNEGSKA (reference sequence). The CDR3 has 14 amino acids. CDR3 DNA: TGCAGTGCTTCCATAGCGGGGGACTCCTACGAGCAGTACTTC. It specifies CSASIAGDSYEQYF.

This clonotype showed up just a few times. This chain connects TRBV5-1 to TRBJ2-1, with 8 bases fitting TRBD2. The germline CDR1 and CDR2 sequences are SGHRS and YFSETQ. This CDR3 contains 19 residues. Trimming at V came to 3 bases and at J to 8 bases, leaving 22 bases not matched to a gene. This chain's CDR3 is CASSSTVGVPGLVGDEQFF. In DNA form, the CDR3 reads TGCGCCAGCAGCTCGACTGTTGGAGTCCCGGGACTAGTAGGGGATGAGCAGTTCTTC.

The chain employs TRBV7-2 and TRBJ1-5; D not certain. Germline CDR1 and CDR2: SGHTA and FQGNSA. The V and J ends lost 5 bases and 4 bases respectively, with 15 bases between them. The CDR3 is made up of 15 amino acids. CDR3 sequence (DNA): TGTGCCAGCAGCCCGTGGCGGGGAGAGAATCAGCCCCAGCATTTT. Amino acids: CASSPWRGENQPQHF. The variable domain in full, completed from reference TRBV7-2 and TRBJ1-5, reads GAGVSQSPSNKVTEKGKDVELRCDPISGHTALYWYRQSLGQGLEFLIYFQGNSAPDKSGLPSDRFSAERTGGSVSTLTIQRTQQEDSAVYLCASSPWRGENQPQHFGDGTRLSIL.